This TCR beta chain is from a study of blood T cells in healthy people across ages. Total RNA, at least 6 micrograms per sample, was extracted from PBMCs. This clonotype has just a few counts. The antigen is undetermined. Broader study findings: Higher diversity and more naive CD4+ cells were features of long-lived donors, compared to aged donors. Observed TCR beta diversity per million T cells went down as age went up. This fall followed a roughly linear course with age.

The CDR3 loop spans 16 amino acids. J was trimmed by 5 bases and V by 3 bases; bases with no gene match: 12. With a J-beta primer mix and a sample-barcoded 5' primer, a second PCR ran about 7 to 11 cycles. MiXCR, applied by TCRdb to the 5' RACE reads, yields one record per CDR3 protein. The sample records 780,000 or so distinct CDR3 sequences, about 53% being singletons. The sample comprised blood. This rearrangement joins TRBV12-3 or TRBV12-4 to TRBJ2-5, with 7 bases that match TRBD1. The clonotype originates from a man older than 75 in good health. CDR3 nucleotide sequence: TGTGCCAGCAGTTTGAGGGTTGCCAGGGGGTCGGAGACCCAGTACTTC. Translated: CASSLRVARGSETQYF.